This TCR beta chain was captured by sequencing in a study of cytomegalovirus exposure and HLA in healthy donors (TCRdb year 2017). Regarding the complete study: According to an earlier analysis of around 600 of the donors, about 179 million T cells yielded 100 million or so unique TCR beta sequences and around 300 Gb of sequence data. An early release that covered around 590 HLA-typed donors contained about 290 gigabases of sequencing data and about 84 million unique TCR sequences. Among the approximately 400 genotyped donors, around 81% belonged to the genetic ancestry cluster associated with self-reported Caucasian donors. The study aimed to test whether cataloging public T cell receptors could reveal signatures of past pathogen exposure. The study profiled the T cell repertoires of about 640 subjects by immunosequencing and related them to cytomegalovirus serostatus. Besides the first cohort of roughly 660 subjects, a separate validation cohort made up of 120 different subjects was used. To predict cytomegalovirus infection status, the study brought together high-throughput TCR immunosequencing, statistical association of individual TCRs with disease status, and machine learning. To study patterns of TCR occurrence, a later analysis re-analyzed previously published TCR beta repertoires from 666 donors and added high-resolution HLA genotyping. Rather than drawing on any new phenotypic data, the later analysis identified candidate immune exposures from TCR beta sequences and the way those sequences occurred across donors. An earlier analysis of several hundred of the donors used high-throughput TCR beta sequencing to judge whether each TCR beta V gene segment behaved as functional or pseudogenic. Donor age, sex, ethnicity and CMV serostatus were compiled alongside the repertoire data. In a later genetic analysis, genome-wide SNP genotypes for about three fifths of the roughly 670 donors were used, and that subset was treated as a discovery cohort. All discovery cohort repertoires had been generated using a single sequencing platform. Both class I and class II loci were covered by HLA typing, at four-digit resolution. The number of donors typed differed by locus, with roughly 620-630 for A, B, C, DRB1 and DQB1, roughly 520 for DQA1, about 610 for DPA1, and around 450 for DPB1. Because of strong linkage in the cohort, five DR-DQ haplotypes were treated as single units for association and clustering. Across 300 to 500 genotyped donors of the cohort, an average of about 240,000 unique TCR beta nucleotide sequences per donor were sequenced, and roughly a sixth of those sequences were non-productive. Overall study results and their limits: In a later analysis, TCR association rates were found to vary across HLA loci, with the most associated TCRs seen for DRB1 alleles and the fewest for HLA-C alleles. The only immune exposure information available for the cohort was CMV serostatus. A cluster of highly shared sequence variants was judged likely to represent a technical artifact of the sequencing pipeline. HLA typing was unavailable for some donors at each locus, so association tests used only the typed subset. In a later analysis, around 15,000 TCR beta sequences were associated with specific HLA alleles at a false discovery rate of 0.05. Only TCR beta chains were sequenced in this cohort, and the absence of alpha or paired-chain data limited detectable features. A further reported finding was that TCR beta sequences accurately predicted the HLA-A and HLA-B alleles for most subjects in the first cohort. Broadly in line with IMGT annotations, most TCR beta V segments showed up in productive rearrangements about 87% or about 30% of the time in an earlier analysis of around 550 of the donors. In a later analysis, most CMV-associated TCR beta chains were found to appear HLA-restricted, with HLA associations seemingly driven largely by CMV exposure. The authors suggested that the approach could potentially be extended to other disease states and immunological phenotypes. In a later analysis, several top co-occurrence clusters were reported to appear linked to parvovirus B19, influenza, CMV and Epstein-Barr virus. While some public TCRs were present in many individuals, most TCR sequences turned up only very rarely across donors. Linkage disequilibrium might explain the correlated functional status among segregating V segments, but an unknown experimental factor could not be excluded. In both the original and validation cohorts, the classifier was reported to diagnose cytomegalovirus status with high specificity and sensitivity. Because the 87-base-pair reads could not distinguish some IMGT-functional V segments, including TRBV6-2 and TRBV6-3, those segments were excluded. In a later analysis, HLA-associated TCR beta chains were found to be more clonally expanded and to have lower generation probabilities than equally common non-associated chains. Over 15 rarely observed V segments, including chromosome 9 orphons, were excluded from the earlier analysis of a few hundred of the donors because counts were too low. A few of the identified cytomegalovirus-associated TCR beta chains were confirmed in vitro to be specific for cytomegalovirus antigens. The presence/absence analyses assumed that sequencing depth was roughly uniform across donors, and that assumption may not be true. The study listed 150 to 200 TCR beta chains as associated with cytomegalovirus. In a later genetic analysis, fewer N-insertions in productive TCRs were reported among donors in an Asian-associated ancestry cluster than the roughly 640-donor mean. A later genetic analysis associated a missense DCLRE1C variant with V-gene and J-gene trimming of TCR beta chains, and an independent cohort replicated the association. When HLA alleles, especially DR and DQ, strongly co-occurred, TCR associations were difficult to assign to individual alleles.

In regard to this clone: The specificity of this receptor is unknown.

For this chain, trimming is 3 bases at the V end and 5 bases at the J end, and the number of junction bases without a gene match is 8. The CDR3 holds 15 amino acids from the cysteine to the phenylalanine. Only the CDR3 DNA stays, 45 bases, in frame from base 1. Reading the germline V gene gives CDR1 SGDLS and CDR2 YYNGEE. In total, around 600 healthy bone marrow donors made up the cohort. At the time of sampling, all cohort members were nominally healthy, though unrecorded immune exposures were likely present. The donor was CMV seronegative and belonged to the group of over 300 seronegative cohort members. A peripheral blood sample was collected from each donor, and TCR beta sequencing was performed on peripheral blood mononuclear cells. The Qiagen DNeasy Blood Extraction Kit was used to extract genomic DNA from the blood cell samples. Libraries were prepared through the immunoSEQ multiplex PCR assay. For the multiplex PCR, a mixture combining 60 forward primers for TCR Vbeta segments and 13 reverse primers for TCR Jbeta segments was used. A multiplex PCR assay on genomic DNA amplified the CDR3 region of rearranged TCR beta genes. The amplified TCR beta libraries were sequenced on the Illumina HiSeq System as 87-base-pair reads. As for the authors' bioinformatics: In a later analysis, roughly 80 million unique TCR beta chains were counted across the 690 or so repertoires, and approximately 9.9 million of these chains were shared by at least two donors. To remove PCR and sequencing errors, raw reads were error-corrected and collapsed into unique sequences using a nearest-neighbor algorithm that merged closely related sequences. To assign V, D and J gene segments, CDR3 sequences were aligned to IMGT reference sequences. For a sequence to be retained, a match of at least six nucleotides to both a V gene segment and a J gene segment was required. A rearrangement was called productive if the CDR3 had no stop codons and remained in frame with V and J, and every other rearrangement was called non-productive. CDR3 was defined according to IMGT convention as the region running from the second conserved V-encoded cysteine to the conserved J-encoded phenylalanine. The earlier analysis of some 540 of the donors excluded any sequence lacking an unambiguous match to a single V gene segment. An earlier analysis of fewer than 750 of the donors classified V segments as functional when productive rearrangements were above 56.7% and as segregating when the standard deviation between donors was above 5%. A statistical classification framework was developed to diagnose cytomegalovirus status using the catalog of TCR beta chain sequences. V and J gene assignment, in a later analysis, came from comparing TCR nucleotide sequences with IMGT/GENE-DB human TR gene sequences. In a later analysis, CDR3 sequences and most-parsimonious VDJ recombination scenarios were assigned using the TCRdist pipeline. In a later analysis, each TCR beta chain was defined by its CDR3 amino acid sequence together with its V-gene family, and reads lacking a unique V-gene family were excluded. In a later analysis, some 600 highly shared, low-generation-probability nucleotide sequences were removed to address suspected cross-contamination and a sequencing artifact. A later analysis calculated a clonal expansion index for each public chain from normalized within-repertoire ranks of inferred template counts. In a later analysis, generation probabilities were computed with a VDJ recombination model fitted to out-of-frame rearrangements, and the resulting probabilities were checked against IGoR. In a later analysis, TCR-TCR, TCR-HLA and TCR-CMV co-occurrence was scored with hypergeometric tests, and a repertoire-size bias correction was applied to TCR pairs. False discovery rates were estimated in a later analysis by permuting HLA or CMV assignments 20 times. In a later analysis, co-occurring TCRs were grouped using DBSCAN, and TCRdist sequence similarity was added for clustering within HLA-allele-positive subsets. For co-occurrence clustering, repertoires with fewer than 30,000 or more than 120,000 public chains were excluded, along with several repertoires with anomalous nucleotide sharing. TCRdb mirrors the immuneACCESS table, restricted to in-frame sequences. Some clones are absent from its copies; in checked studies, under half trace to an unresolved V gene, and the reason for the others is unknown. V and J calls and clone size come straight from that table; D and trimming were deduced from the DNA. The table held for this sample gives 55,000 to 85,000 clones. Approximately 1.6% of the sample is held by the ten biggest clonotypes.

Recombination joined TRBV9 with TRBJ2-5; 9 nucleotides in the junction match TRBD1. The receptor was isolated from a woman aged 25 to 45 in good health and CMV-seronegative. Material for sequencing was PBMCs. The CDR3 protein is CASSETGGEGETQYF. The sequenced DNA is TGTGCCAGCAGCGAAACAGGGGGCGAAGGGGAGACCCAGTACTTC.